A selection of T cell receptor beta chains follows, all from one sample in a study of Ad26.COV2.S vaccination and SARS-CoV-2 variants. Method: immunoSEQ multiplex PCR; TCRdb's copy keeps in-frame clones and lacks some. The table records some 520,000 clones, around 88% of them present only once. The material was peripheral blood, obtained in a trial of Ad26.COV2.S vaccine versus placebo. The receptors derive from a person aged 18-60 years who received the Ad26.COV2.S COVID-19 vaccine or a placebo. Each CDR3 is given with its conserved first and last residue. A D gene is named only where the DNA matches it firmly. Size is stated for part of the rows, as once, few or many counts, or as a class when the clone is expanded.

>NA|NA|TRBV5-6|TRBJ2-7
TGTGCCAGCAGCTTACCGGGACAATTCTACGAGCAGTACTTC
CASSLPGQFYEQYF
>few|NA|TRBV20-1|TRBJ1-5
TGCAGTGCTAGTTTTTACCCACAGGCCCAGGAACCCCAGCATTTT
CSASFYPQAQEPQHF
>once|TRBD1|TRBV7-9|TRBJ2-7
TGTGCCAGCAGCCCGGGACAGGAGGAAATAAGGCAGTACTTC
CASSPGQEEIRQYF
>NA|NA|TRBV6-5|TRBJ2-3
TGTGCCAGCGTGTCCAGCACAGATACGCAGTATTTT
CASVSSTDTQYF
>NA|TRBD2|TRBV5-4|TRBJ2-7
TGTGCCAGCAGCCGCGTGGGGACTAGCCCCGGCCAGCAGTACTTC
CASSRVGTSPGQQYF
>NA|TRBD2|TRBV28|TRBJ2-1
TGTGCCAGCAGCCTGACTAGCCCCGAATACAATGAGCAGTTCTTC
CASSLTSPEYNEQFF
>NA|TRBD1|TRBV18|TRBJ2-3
TGTGCCAGCTCACCTCGACAGGGTGGGTCAGATACGCAGTATTTT
CASSPRQGGSDTQYF
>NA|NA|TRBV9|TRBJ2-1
TGTGCCAGCAGCGTAGGGGGTGTTGAGCGTGAGCAGTTCTTC
CASSVGGVEREQFF
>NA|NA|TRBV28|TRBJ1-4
TGTGCCAGCAGCCTACCGGGACCCGCAACTAATGAAAAACTGTTTTTT
CASSLPGPATNEKLFF
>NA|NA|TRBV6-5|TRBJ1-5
TGTGCCAGCAGTTGGGGTGTAGGCAATCAGCCCCAGCATTTT
CASSWGVGNQPQHF
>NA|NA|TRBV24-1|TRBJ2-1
TGTGCCACCAGTTTGTACAATGAGCAGTTCTTC
CATSLYNEQFF
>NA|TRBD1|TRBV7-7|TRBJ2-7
TGTGCTAGCAGCTTATTTCCGGGACAGGGGGCTAGCGAGCAGTACTTC
CASSLFPGQGASEQYF
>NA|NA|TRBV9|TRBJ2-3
TGTGCCAGCAGCCCCTCTCCCCGGGGCTTAACAGATACGCAGTATTTT
CASSPSPRGLTDTQYF
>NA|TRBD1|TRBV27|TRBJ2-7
TGTGCCAGTGGATCGACAGGGGACCTATACGAGCAGTACTTC
CASGSTGDLYEQYF
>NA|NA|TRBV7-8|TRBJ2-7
TGTGCCAGCAGCCCCCGACAGCAGTTCAACACCTACGAGCAGTACTTC
CASSPRQQFNTYEQYF
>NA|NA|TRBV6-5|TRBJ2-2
TGTGCCAGCAGGCTGGGTGGGAGCGGCACCGGGGAGCTGTTTTTT
CASRLGGSGTGELFF
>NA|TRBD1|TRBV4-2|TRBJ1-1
TGTGCCAGCAGGATACAGGGGGGCGACACTGAAGCTTTCTTT
CASRIQGGDTEAFF
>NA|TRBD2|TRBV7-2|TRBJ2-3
TGTGCCAGCAGCTCCCGACCTAGCGGGAGGGCAGATACGCAGTATTTT
CASSSRPSGRADTQYF
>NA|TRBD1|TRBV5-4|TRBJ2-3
TGTGCCAGCAGCCGATTGCCGACGACAGGGGATATCACAGATACGCAGTATTTT
CASSRLPTTGDITDTQYF
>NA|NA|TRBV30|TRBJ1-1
TGTGCCTGGACCCAGGGCACTGAAGCTTTCTTT
CAWTQGTEAFF
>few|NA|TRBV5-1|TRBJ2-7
TGCGCCAGCAGCTCAAGGACGGGAAACTACGAGCAGTACTTC
CASSSRTGNYEQYF
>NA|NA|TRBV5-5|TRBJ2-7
TGTGCCAGCAGCTTGGTGGCAGCCGCCTGGGAGCAGTACTTC
CASSLVAAAWEQYF
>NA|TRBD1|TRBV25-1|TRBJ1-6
TGTGCCAGCAGTGGAACAGGGGTAGGGAATTCACCCCTCCACTTT
CASSGTGVGNSPLHF
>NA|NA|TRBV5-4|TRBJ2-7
TGTGCCAGCAGCCCACCCCCACCGGGACCCAGCTCCTACGAGCAGTACTTC
CASSPPPPGPSSYEQYF
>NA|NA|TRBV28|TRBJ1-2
TGTGCCAGCAGTCCCCGACTGTATGGCTACACCTTC
CASSPRLYGYTF
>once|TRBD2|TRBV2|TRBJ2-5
TGTGCCACCGATTCGGGAGGGAAAGAGACCCAGTACTTC
CATDSGGKETQYF
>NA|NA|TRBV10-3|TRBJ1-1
TGTGCCATCCAAGCCCCCGGGGGAACTGAAGCTTTCTTT
CAIQAPGGTEAFF
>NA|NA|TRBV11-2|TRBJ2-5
TGTGCCAGCAGCTTGTTTCTAGGGACAGAGACCCAGTACTTC
CASSLFLGTETQYF
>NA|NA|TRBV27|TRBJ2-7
TGTGCCAGCAGTTTCTCGGGCACTCACTCCTACGAGCAGTACTTC
CASSFSGTHSYEQYF
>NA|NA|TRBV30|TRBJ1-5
TGTGCCTGGAATTCCGGTGGTGGTCAGCCCCAGCATTTT
CAWNSGGGQPQHF
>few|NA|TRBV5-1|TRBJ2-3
TGCGCCAGCAGCTTGGGGGGGCGCACAGATACGCAGTATTTT
CASSLGGRTDTQYF
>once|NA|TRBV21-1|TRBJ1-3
NA
CASFAPGAGNTIYF
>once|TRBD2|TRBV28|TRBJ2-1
TGTGCCAGCAACCGCGGGAGGGCCATGAATGAGCAGTTCTTC
CASNRGRAMNEQFF
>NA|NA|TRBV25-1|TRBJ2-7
TGTGCCAGCAGCAGGGGGGCTGCCTACGAGCAGTACTTC
CASSRGAAYEQYF
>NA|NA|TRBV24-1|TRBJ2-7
TGTGCCACCAGTGACTACGACAAGAGGGGACAGTACTTC
CATSDYDKRGQYF
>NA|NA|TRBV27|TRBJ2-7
TGTGCCAGCAGCTTCCAAGGCACTTACGAGCAGTACTTC
CASSFQGTYEQYF
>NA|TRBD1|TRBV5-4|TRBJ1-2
TGTGCCAGCAGCGAAACAGGGGGCGAGGTAGGCTACACCTTC
CASSETGGEVGYTF
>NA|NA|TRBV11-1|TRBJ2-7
TGTGCCAGCAGCCCGAGGGGGGACGAGCAGTACTTC
CASSPRGDEQYF
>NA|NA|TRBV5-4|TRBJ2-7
TGTGCCAGCAGCCCCACGCCCGGGCGGTCGGGCTACGAGCAGTACTTC
CASSPTPGRSGYEQYF
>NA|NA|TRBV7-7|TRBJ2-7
TGTGCCAGCAGTTCTGGCAGGGGATACGAGCAGTACTTC
CASSSGRGYEQYF
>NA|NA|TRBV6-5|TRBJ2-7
TGTGCCAGCAATTTGGCACAGGGCTACGAGCAGTACTTC
CASNLAQGYEQYF
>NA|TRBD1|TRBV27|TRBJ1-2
TGTGCCAGCAGCGGACAGGGAGTCTGGGGCTACACCTTC
CASSGQGVWGYTF
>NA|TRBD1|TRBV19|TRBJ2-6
TGTGCCAGTAGTACCCTCCCAGGGGGCTCTGGGGCCAACGTCCTGACTTTC
CASSTLPGGSGANVLTF
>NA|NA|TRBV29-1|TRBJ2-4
TGCAGCGTTGAAGAGACTAGATCTGGCATTCAGTACTTC
CSVEETRSGIQYF
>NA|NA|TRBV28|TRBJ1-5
TGTGCCAGCAGCTACCCCTATCAGCCCCAGCATTTT
CASSYPYQPQHF
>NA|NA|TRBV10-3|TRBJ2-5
TGTGCCATCAGTGAGTCGTCCCGGCGATCGGAGACCCAGTACTTC
CAISESSRRSETQYF
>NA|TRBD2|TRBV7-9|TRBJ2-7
TGTGCCAGCAGCCCAGCTAGCGGGCAAGGCAAGCAGTACTTC
CASSPASGQGKQYF
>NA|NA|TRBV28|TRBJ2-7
TGTGCCAGCAGTTTAGGCGGCTGGGAGCAGTACTTC
CASSLGGWEQYF
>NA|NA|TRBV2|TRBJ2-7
TGTGCCAGCAGCGCGCGTTTTAAGATCCCGTACTTC
CASSARFKIPYF
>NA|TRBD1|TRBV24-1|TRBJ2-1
TGTGCCACCGCAACAGGGGGCGCATACAATGAGCAGTTCTTC
CATATGGAYNEQFF
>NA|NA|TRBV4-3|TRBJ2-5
TGCGCCAGCAGCCAAGATCCGGGAACGGACCAAGAGACCCAGTACTTC
CASSQDPGTDQETQYF
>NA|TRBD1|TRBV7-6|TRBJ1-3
TGTGCCAGCAGCTTACTACCGGGACAGACTTCCTCTGGAAACACCATATATTTT
CASSLLPGQTSSGNTIYF
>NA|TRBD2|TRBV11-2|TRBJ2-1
TGTGCCAGCAGCTTAGCATCGGGGACTAGAGTCGGCAATGAGCAGTTCTTC
CASSLASGTRVGNEQFF
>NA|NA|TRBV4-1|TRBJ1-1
TGCGCCAGCAGCTGGACTCGGGGCACTGAAGCTTTCTTT
CASSWTRGTEAFF
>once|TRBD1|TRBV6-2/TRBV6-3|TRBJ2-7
TGTGCCAGCAGCCGGCTGACAGGGGAACCCTACGAGCAGTACTTC
CASSRLTGEPYEQYF